The sequence of this T cell receptor beta chain was determined in a study of T cells in Graves' hyperthyroidism and ophthalmopathy. Looking at the study overall: Peripheral blood draws took place at initial diagnosis, ahead of any treatment.

Amplification of TCR beta CDR3 regions used RNA as the template. The TCR CDR3 was amplified in a first-round RT-PCR using the HTBI primer set. TCRdb re-analysed the multiplex PCR reads in MiXCR, keeping a single row per CDR3 protein. The table shows over 200,000 distinct CDR3 sequences, with 15% to 20% occurring only once. This clonotype has more than one count but fewer than ten. V was clipped by 0 bases and J by 4 bases, with 16 bases between them. In germline, CDR1 is MGHRA, CDR2 YSYEKL. This CDR3 is built from 16 residues. V is TRBV4-1 and J is TRBJ2-7, with D possibly matching TRBD1 (6 bases). Sequencing was performed on blood. The origin of this receptor is a man in his forties with Graves' hyperthyroidism. This CDR3 is CASSQDSGQGLYEQYF. CDR3 in DNA: TGCGCCAGCAGCCAAGATTCAGGGCAGGGGCTTTACGAGCAGTACTTC.